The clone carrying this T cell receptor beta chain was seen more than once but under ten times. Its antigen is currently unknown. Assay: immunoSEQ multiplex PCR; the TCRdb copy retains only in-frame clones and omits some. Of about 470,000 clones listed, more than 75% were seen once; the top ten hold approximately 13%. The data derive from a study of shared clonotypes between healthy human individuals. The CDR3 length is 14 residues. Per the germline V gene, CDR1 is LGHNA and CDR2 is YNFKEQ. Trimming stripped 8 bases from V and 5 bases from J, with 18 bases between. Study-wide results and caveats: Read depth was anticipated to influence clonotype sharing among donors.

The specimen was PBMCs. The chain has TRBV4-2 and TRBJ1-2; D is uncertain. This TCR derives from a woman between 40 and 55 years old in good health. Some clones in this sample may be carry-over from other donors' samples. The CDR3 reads CASASTVGGYGYTF. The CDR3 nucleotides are TGTGCCAGCGCGTCGACTGTCGGCGGGTATGGCTACACCTTC.